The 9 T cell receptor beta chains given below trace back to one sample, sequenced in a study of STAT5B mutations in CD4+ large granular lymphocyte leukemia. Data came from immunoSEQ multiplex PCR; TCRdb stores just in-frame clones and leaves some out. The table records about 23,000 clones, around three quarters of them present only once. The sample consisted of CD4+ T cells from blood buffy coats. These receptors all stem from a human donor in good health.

The CDR3 nucleotides are TGTGCCTGGAGCCTAACGGGGTACTATGGCTACACCTTC. Translated, it gives CAWSLTGYYGYTF. V usage is TRBV30 and J usage is TRBJ1-2; no reliable D call. Per germline, CDR1 GTSNPN and CDR2 SVGIG (reference sequence). V gave up 3 bases and J gave up 3 bases, with 11 bases separating them. This CDR3 contains 13 residues.

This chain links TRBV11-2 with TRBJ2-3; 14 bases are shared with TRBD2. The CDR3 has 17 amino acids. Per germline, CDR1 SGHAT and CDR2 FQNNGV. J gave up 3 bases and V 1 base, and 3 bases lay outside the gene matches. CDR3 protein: CASSLGLAGGLTDTQYF. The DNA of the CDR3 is TGTGCCAGCAGCTTAGGACTAGCGGGAGGGCTGACAGATACGCAGTATTTT.

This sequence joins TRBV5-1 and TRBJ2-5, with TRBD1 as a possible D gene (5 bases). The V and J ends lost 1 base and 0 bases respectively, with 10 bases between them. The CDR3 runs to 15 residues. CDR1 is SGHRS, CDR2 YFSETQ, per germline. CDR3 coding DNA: TGCGCCAGCAGCTTGTGGTCAGGGAACCAAGAGACCCAGTACTTC. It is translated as CASSLWSGNQETQYF.

Here the CDR3 DNA reads TGTGCCAGCAGCTTAAGGCGACTAGCGGAACGAGATACGCAGTATTTT. Protein: CASSLRRLAERDTQYF. The rearrangement links TRBV7-8 to TRBJ2-3, with TRBD2 matching 9 bases. CDR3 length: 16 residues. J was trimmed by 5 bases and V by 2 bases; bases with no gene match: 8. In germline, CDR1 is SGHVS, CDR2 FQNEAQ.

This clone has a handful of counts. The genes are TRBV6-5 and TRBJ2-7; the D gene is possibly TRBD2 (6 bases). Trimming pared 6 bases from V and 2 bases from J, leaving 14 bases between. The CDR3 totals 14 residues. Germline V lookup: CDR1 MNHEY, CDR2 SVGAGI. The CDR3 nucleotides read TGTGCCAGCAGCTTTAGCGGAGGCCCCTACGAGCAGTACTTC. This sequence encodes CASSFSGGPYEQYF.

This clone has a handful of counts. The CDR3 loop reads CSVGKTTNEKLFF. The CDR3 region has the DNA TGCAGCGTGGGCAAAACAACTAATGAAAAACTGTTTTTT. The chain links TRBV29-1 to TRBJ1-4; no clear D gene. CDR1 SQVTM and CDR2 ANQGSEA come from the germline V gene. The V end lost 6 bases, the J end lost 0 bases, and 8 bases lay between the germline ends. The CDR3 spans 13 residues.

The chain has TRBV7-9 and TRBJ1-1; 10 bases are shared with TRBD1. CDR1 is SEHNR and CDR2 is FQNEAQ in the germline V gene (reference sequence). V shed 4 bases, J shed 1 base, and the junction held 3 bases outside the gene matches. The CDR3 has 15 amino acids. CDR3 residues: CASSSGDRGNTEAFF. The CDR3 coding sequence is TGTGCCAGCAGCTCCGGGGACAGGGGGAACACTGAAGCTTTCTTT.

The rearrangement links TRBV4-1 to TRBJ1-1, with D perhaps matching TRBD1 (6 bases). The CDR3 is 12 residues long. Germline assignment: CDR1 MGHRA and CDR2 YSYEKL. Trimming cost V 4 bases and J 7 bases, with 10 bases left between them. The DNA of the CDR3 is TGCGCCAGCAGCCTTGGACAGAATGAAGCTTTCTTT. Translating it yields CASSLGQNEAFF.

CDR3 residues: CAISEKGPGGYEQYF. The CDR3 nucleotides are TGTGCCATCAGTGAGAAGGGACCTGGGGGCTACGAGCAGTACTTC. The chain links TRBV10-3 to TRBJ2-7; the D gene could be TRBD1 or TRBD2 (5 bases each). This CDR3 contains 15 residues. Germline V CDR1 and CDR2: ENHRY, SYGVKD. V was cut by 2 bases and J by 3 bases, with 14 bases left in between.